Reported below is one T cell receptor beta chain. V lost 3 bases to trimming and J lost 9 bases, with 6 bases between them. There are 10 residues in the CDR3. Germline V lookup: CDR1 DFQATT, CDR2 SNEGSKA (reference sequence). In the original analysis: Amplifying reference gene primers gave estimates of nucleated cell counts. Sequencing used immunoSEQ multiplex PCR; TCRdb keeps in-frame clones, though not all of them. V, J and clone size are those of that table, while D and trimming were read from the DNA. The table lists about 40,000 clones, around 90% of them singletons. The entry originates in a study of blood T cell repertoires in COVID-19. Study overall: The origin of the acute and convalescent COVID-19 samples was the United States, Italy and Spain. PBMCs, B-cell-depleted T cells, or T cells were the source of the cDNA or gDNA that made up the material.

The rearrangement uses TRBV20-1 and TRBJ2-1; no reliable D call. Sample: peripheral blood. The source of this sequence is a woman aged 70-85 years with acute or convalescent COVID-19. The CDR3 DNA is TGCAGTGCTAGGAAGAGTGAGCAGTTCTTC. Its protein product is CSARKSEQFF.